The 21 T cell receptor beta chains given below trace back to one sample, sequenced in a study of cytomegalovirus exposure and HLA in healthy donors. Researchers ran the PCR with 60 Vbeta and 13 Jbeta primers. The repertoire was sequenced with immunoSEQ multiplex PCR; TCRdb's copy has only in-frame clones and lacks some. The sample carries roughly 100,000 clones, 60% to 85% recorded once. Sequencing was carried out using PBMCs. These receptors came from a male donor in good health and CMV-seronegative.

The rearrangement uses TRBV4-2 and TRBJ2-2; D might be TRBD2 (6 bases). The CDR3 consists of 18 residues. The germline gives CDR1 LGHNA, CDR2 YNFKEQ. The V end lost 0 bases, the J end lost 4 bases, and 18 bases lay between the germline ends. The CDR3 nucleotides are TGTGCCAGCAGCCAAGATTCATTGGGTACGGGAGCCACCGGGGAGCTGTTTTTT. Encoded protein: CASSQDSLGTGATGELFF.

This clone was seen a few times. The chain has TRBV29-1 and TRBJ2-7; unclear D gene. The V gene lost 0 bases and the J gene lost 6 bases, with 12 bases spanning the gap. The CDR3 covers 13 residues. Germline loops: CDR1 SQVTM, CDR2 ANQGSEA. CDR3: CSVEDRLASEQYF. CDR3 DNA: TGCAGCGTTGAAGACCGCCTCGCGTCCGAGCAGTACTTC.

This clone was observed a few times. This chain joins TRBV6-6 and TRBJ1-4; D may be TRBD1 (6 bases). The V gene's germline CDR1 is MNHNY and CDR2 SVGAGI (reference sequence). V was pared by 11 bases and J by 5 bases, with 21 bases between. This CDR3 has 15 amino acids. The DNA for the CDR3 is TGTGCCGCCGGGCCCAAGGACAGTCAAAATGAAAAACTGTTTTTT. Protein: CAAGPKDSQNEKLFF.

The chain recombines TRBV28 with TRBJ2-7; D is perhaps TRBD2 (6 bases). V was shortened by 2 bases and J by 6 bases, with 11 bases between the two germline ends. This CDR3 has 13 residues. CDR1 and CDR2 from the germline V gene are MDHEN and SYDVKM. The CDR3 is CASSLGGTREQYF. The CDR3 DNA follows: TGTGCCAGCAGTTTAGGAGGGACTCGCGAGCAGTACTTC.

In its sample, this clone ranks as large. The chain couples TRBV30 to TRBJ2-7; weak D call: TRBD2 (5 bases). The V gene's germline CDR1 is GTSNPN and CDR2 SVGIG (reference sequence). V lost 3 bases and J lost 6, with 15 bases in between. The CDR3 has 13 residues. The CDR3 loop is CAWRGSIWGEQYF. The CDR3 region has the DNA TGTGCCTGGAGGGGGAGTATATGGGGCGAGCAGTACTTC. Complete variable domain (other parts from reference TRBV30 and TRBJ2-7): SQTIHQWPATLVQPVGSPLSLECTVEGTSNPNLYWYRQAAGRGLQLLFYSVGIGQISSEVPQNLSASRPQDRQFILSSKKLLLSDSGFYLCAWRGSIWGEQYFGPGTRLTVT.

The rearrangement uses TRBV7-2 and TRBJ2-5, with D possibly being TRBD2 (6 bases). V was cut by 6 bases and J by 4 bases, with 12 bases left in between. Germline lookup yields CDR1 SGHTA and CDR2 FQGNSA. There are 13 residues in the CDR3. The CDR3 DNA sequence: TGTGCCAGCAGTCGTAGCGGTACAGAGACCCAGTACTTC. Amino acids: CASSRSGTETQYF.

The rearrangement links TRBV5-1 to TRBJ2-5; D might be TRBD1 (5 bases). CDR3 length equals 13 residues. V shed 0 bases and J shed 5 bases, with 8 bases lying between them. The germline V gene has CDR1 SGHRS and CDR2 YFSETQ. This CDR3 reads CASSLGGPETQYF. CDR3 nucleotides: TGCGCCAGCAGCTTGGGGGGCCCGGAGACCCAGTACTTC.

The rearrangement links TRBV23-1 to TRBJ1-1; maybe TRBD1 (5 bases). TRBV23-1 qualifies as an ORF whose function is uncertain. CDR3 length: 19 residues. Trimming left V 4 bases short and J 5 bases short, with 29 bases between. CDR3 residues: CASSLLFPAPGGGRTEAFF. The CDR3 nucleotides read TGCGCCAGCAGTCTTCTATTCCCCGCCCCCGGGGGAGGGAGGACTGAAGCTTTCTTT.

The rearrangement uses TRBV27 and TRBJ1-5, with unresolved D. The V end was cut by 4 bases, the J end by 0 bases, with 7 bases between. The CDR3 extends over 14 amino acids. In germline, CDR1 is MNHEY, CDR2 SMNVEV (reference sequence). The chain's CDR3 is CASSYRDSNQPQHF. CDR3 DNA: TGTGCCAGCAGTTACCGGGATAGCAATCAGCCCCAGCATTTT.

In DNA, the CDR3 is TGTGCCAGCAGTTATCGGTGCTATGGCTACACCTTC. Translated: CASSYRCYGYTF. The chain joins TRBV2 to TRBJ1-2; D remains unclear. Germline CDR1 and CDR2: SNHLY and FYNNEI. The CDR3 totals 12 residues. Trimming removed 5 bases from V and 4 bases from J, with 8 bases in between.

The chain links TRBV9 to TRBJ2-5; D call uncertain. Germline CDR1 reads SGDLS; CDR2 reads YYNGEE. The CDR3 is made up of 14 amino acids. Trimming took 0 bases from V and 0 from J, leaving 6 bases between them. CDR3 coding DNA: TGTGCCAGCAGCGTAGGGTCGGACCAAGAGACCCAGTACTTC. The encoded protein is CASSVGSDQETQYF.

The chain has TRBV10-3 and TRBJ2-7; weak D call: TRBD1 (5 bases). This CDR3 region has 13 residues. Germline V CDR1 and CDR2: ENHRY, SYGVKD. Deletions cut 5 bases from V and 0 bases from J, with 8 bases between. The CDR3 DNA sequence: TGTGCCATCAGTACTCAGGGCTCCTACGAGCAGTACTTC. Its protein product is CAISTQGSYEQYF.

V usage is TRBV14 and J usage is TRBJ2-5; D uncertain. The J call may be incorrect, as the DNA end agrees better with TRBJ2-7. The CDR3 runs 17 residues. Germline V gene sequence: CDR1 SGHDN, CDR2 FVKESK. The chain's CDR3 is CASSQAPFGPVPYEQYF. CDR3 nucleotide sequence: TGTGCCAGCAGCCAAGCTCCTTTCGGTCCGGTCCCCTACGAGCAGTACTTC.

This clone was observed a handful of times. The chain joins TRBV7-9 to TRBJ2-7, with TRBD2 matching 8 bases. The germline CDR1 and CDR2 sequences are SEHNR and FQNEAQ (reference sequence). Trimming took 0 bases from V and 2 from J; bases not matched to a gene: 3. The CDR3 is made up of 15 amino acids. This CDR3 reads CASSLAPGLAYEQYF. Here the CDR3 DNA reads TGTGCCAGCAGCTTAGCGCCGGGACTAGCCTACGAGCAGTACTTC.

This clone showed up just once. This chain links TRBV6-5 with TRBJ2-1; D remains ambiguous. The germline V gene encodes CDR1 MNHEY and CDR2 SVGAGI. Trimming took off 0 bases at V and 0 bases at J, with 6 bases between the two ends. The CDR3 runs to 15 residues. The CDR3 here is CASSYSESSYNEQFF. CDR3 nucleotide sequence: TGTGCCAGCAGTTACTCAGAGAGCTCCTACAATGAGCAGTTCTTC.

The chain couples TRBV7-2 to TRBJ2-7; maybe TRBD2 (5 bases). Germline V gives CDR1 SGHTA, CDR2 FQGNSA. CDR3 length: 15 amino acids. Trimming removed 3 bases from V and 7 bases from J, with 19 bases in between. CDR3 DNA: TGTGCCAGCAGCTTCGATCGGGGATCGGCCGGGGAGCAGTACTTC. Its protein is CASSFDRGSAGEQYF.

J is TRBJ1-4 and V is TRBV6-5; D ambiguous. The CDR3 contains 16 residues. The V and J ends lost 0 bases and 5 bases respectively, with 13 bases between them. Germline loops: CDR1 MNHEY, CDR2 SVGAGI. The CDR3 here is CASSYSFRSLNEKLFF. The CDR3, as DNA: TGTGCCAGCAGTTACTCGTTCCGGAGCCTCAATGAAAAACTGTTTTTT.

This clone was observed a single time. The gene calls are TRBV30 and TRBJ1-1, with TRBD1 as a possible D gene (5 bases). Germline-derived CDR1 and CDR2 are GTSNPN and SVGIG (reference sequence). V lost 1 base to trimming and J lost 6 bases, with 15 bases between them. There are 14 residues in the CDR3. CDR3 sequence: CAWSASLKQAEAFF. As DNA, the CDR3 is TGTGCCTGGAGTGCGAGCCTCAAACAGGCTGAAGCTTTCTTT.

This clone was detected ten times or more. This rearrangement joins TRBV28 to TRBJ1-1; D not certain. This CDR3 contains 15 residues. V lost 2 bases and J 5 bases, leaving 15 bases between the germline ends. Germline values: CDR1 MDHEN, CDR2 SYDVKM. In DNA, the CDR3 is TGTGCCAGCAGTTTACCCCAGGTTGGAGGGACTGAAGCTTTCTTT. Its protein is CASSLPQVGGTEAFF.

The chain employs TRBV23-1 and TRBJ1-5, with 7 bases matching TRBD1. TRBV23-1 is assigned to the ORF class and has an uncertain function. J gave up 0 bases and V 7 bases, and 15 bases lay outside the gene matches. CDR3 length: 18 amino acids. The CDR3 DNA reads as TGCGCCAGCATCCAGGCCTGGACAGGCAGGAATAGCAATCAGCCCCAGCATTTT. It is translated as CASIQAWTGRNSNQPQHF.

This clone came up many times. CDR3 DNA sequence: TGCAGCGTTGAAGATCTCAGGGCTGGCTACACCTTC. Its translation: CSVEDLRAGYTF. The V call is TRBV29-1, the J call TRBJ1-2, with D possibly being TRBD1 (5 bases). V dropped 0 bases and J dropped 7 bases, with 9 bases sitting between them. Germline V gene lookup returns CDR1 SQVTM and CDR2 ANQGSEA. The CDR3 consists of 12 residues.